These T cell receptor beta chains were read from a single sample in a study of T-cell memory formation after mild COVID-19. MiXCR, run by TCRdb on the 5' RACE reads, gives a single entry per CDR3 protein. The table lists about 150,000 distinct CDR3 sequences, 20% to 25% of them singletons. Sequencing was performed on PBMCs or a T cell subset sorted from them (not recorded which). The receptors were gathered from an adult woman who had mild COVID-19 (a few samples of this study predate the infection). Cell type and time point are not known. Both conserved end residues are part of each CDR3. The D gene is left open where the match is weak. Size tells how often a clone was seen (once, few, many) or the class of an expanded clone, and some rows leave it out.

len | abundance | j_gene | v_gene | d_gene | CDR3aa | CDR3nt
13 | few | TRBJ2-3 | TRBV7-2 | . | CASSSLSTDTQYF | TGTGCCAGCAGCTCCCTCAGCACAGATACGCAGTATTTT
11 | . | TRBJ2-7 | TRBV29-1 | . | CSVISTGEQYF | TGCAGCGTCATTAGCACAGGAGAGCAGTACTTC
14 | few | TRBJ1-2 | TRBV4-1 | TRBD1 | CASSHGGTGGSYTF | TGCGCCAGCAGCCATGGGGGGACAGGGGGAAGCTACACCTTC
12 | few | TRBJ1-1 | TRBV24-1 | . | CATHRDLTEAFF | TGTGCCACCCACCGGGACTTAACTGAAGCTTTCTTT
14 | . | TRBJ2-1 | TRBV7-3 | TRBD2 | CASSLAGEGNEQFF | TGTGCCAGCAGCCTAGCGGGAGAAGGGAATGAGCAGTTCTTC
14 | . | TRBJ2-7 | TRBV7-9 | TRBD1 | CASSFRDRDYEQYF | TGTGCCAGCAGCTTTCGTGACAGGGACTACGAGCAGTACTTC
14 | . | TRBJ2-3 | TRBV7-9 | TRBD1 | CASSLGTGADTQYF | TGTGCCAGCAGCTTGGGGACAGGCGCAGATACGCAGTATTTT
13 | . | TRBJ1-5 | TRBV6-5 | TRBD1 | CASSTGGYQPQHF | TGTGCCAGCAGTACAGGGGGGTACCAGCCCCAGCATTTT
15 | . | TRBJ1-1 | TRBV12-5 | . | CASGSLRQEITEAFF | TGTGCTAGTGGTTCGCTCCGACAGGAGATCACTGAAGCTTTCTTT
14 | few | TRBJ2-1 | TRBV6-1 | TRBD1 | CASRQDRGHYEQFF | TGTGCCAGCAGACAGGACAGGGGGCACTATGAGCAGTTCTTC
14 | . | TRBJ2-1 | TRBV10-3 | . | CAISDPGGRDEQFF | TGTGCCATCAGTGATCCGGGGGGCCGGGATGAGCAGTTCTTC
12 | many | TRBJ2-7 | TRBV28 | . | CASSLGLDEQYF | TGTGCCAGCAGTCTTGGACTGGACGAGCAGTACTTC
15 | . | TRBJ1-2 | TRBV5-1 | . | CASSSGVLTTIGYTF | TGCGCCAGCAGCTCCGGGGTTCTCACTACGATCGGCTACACCTTC
13 | . | TRBJ1-1 | TRBV19 | . | CASSIAVAVEAFF | TGTGCCAGTAGTATTGCGGTGGCCGTCGAAGCTTTCTTT
14 | few | TRBJ2-5 | TRBV12-3/TRBV12-4 | . | CASSPSGTQETQYF | TGTGCCAGCAGTCCTTCCGGGACCCAAGAGACCCAGTACTTC
16 | . | TRBJ1-2 | TRBV9 | TRBD1 | CASSVADRATTYGYTF | TGTGCCAGCAGCGTAGCCGACAGGGCCACCACCTATGGCTACACCTTC
13 | few | TRBJ2-1 | TRBV20-1 | TRBD2 | CSAGGLAGNEQFF | TGCAGTGCTGGGGGACTAGCAGGGAATGAGCAGTTCTTC
17 | . | TRBJ1-6 | TRBV15 | TRBD1 | CATSRASPDRENSPLHF | TGTGCCACCAGCAGAGCTAGCCCGGACAGGGAAAATTCACCCCTCCACTTT
14 | . | TRBJ2-3 | TRBV29-1 | . | CSVPEAPSTDTQYF | TGCAGCGTCCCGGAGGCTCCTAGCACAGATACGCAGTATTTT
19 | . | TRBJ2-2 | TRBV18 | . | CASSPESSAKYSNTGELFF | TGTGCCAGCTCACCGGAGTCGAGTGCGAAATATTCGAACACCGGGGAGCTGTTTTTT
15 | few | TRBJ1-1 | TRBV5-1 | . | CASSLGYGQNTEAFF | TGCGCCAGCAGCTTGGGGTACGGGCAGAACACTGAAGCTTTCTTT
13 | . | TRBJ2-7 | TRBV15 | . | CATSRVAGTEQYF | TGTGCCACCAGCAGAGTCGCGGGAACCGAGCAGTACTTC
14 | . | TRBJ2-1 | TRBV20-1 | TRBD2 | CSAARGLAPPEQFF | TGCAGTGCTGCGCGGGGACTAGCGCCACCAGAGCAGTTCTTC
15 | . | TRBJ2-1 | TRBV7-9 | TRBD2 | CASSLSGGIYNEQFF | TGTGCCAGCAGCCTAAGCGGGGGGATCTACAATGAGCAGTTCTTC
12 | . | TRBJ2-2 | TRBV5-4 | . | CASSFGSGELFF | TGTGCCAGCAGCTTCGGCTCCGGGGAGCTGTTTTTT
13 | . | TRBJ2-1 | TRBV7-6 | . | CASSLVRNGEQFF | TGTGCCAGCAGCTTAGTTCGGAATGGAGAGCAGTTCTTC